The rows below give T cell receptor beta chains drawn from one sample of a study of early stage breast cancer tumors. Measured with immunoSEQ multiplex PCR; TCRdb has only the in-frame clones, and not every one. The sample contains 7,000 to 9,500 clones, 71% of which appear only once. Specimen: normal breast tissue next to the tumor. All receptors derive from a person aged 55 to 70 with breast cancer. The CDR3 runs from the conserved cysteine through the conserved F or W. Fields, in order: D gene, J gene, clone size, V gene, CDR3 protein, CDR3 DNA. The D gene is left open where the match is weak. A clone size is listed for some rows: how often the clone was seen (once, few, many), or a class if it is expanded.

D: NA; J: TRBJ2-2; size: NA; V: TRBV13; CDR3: CASSLVAARAGELFF; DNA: TGTGCCAGCAGCTTAGTAGCGGCCCGGGCCGGGGAGCTGTTTTTT
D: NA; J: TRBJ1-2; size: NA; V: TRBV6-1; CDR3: CASILLESYGYTF; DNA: TGTGCCAGCATCCTCTTGGAGAGCTATGGCTACACCTTC
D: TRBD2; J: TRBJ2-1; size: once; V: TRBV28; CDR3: CASSPATSGRFWPNEQFF; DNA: TGTGCCAGCAGTCCGGCAACTAGCGGGAGGTTTTGGCCCAATGAGCAGTTCTTC
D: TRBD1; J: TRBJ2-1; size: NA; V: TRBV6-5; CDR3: CASSAGQGYNEQFF; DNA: TGTGCCAGCAGTGCCGGACAGGGTTACAATGAGCAGTTCTTC
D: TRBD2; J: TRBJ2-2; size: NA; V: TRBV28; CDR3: CASSSWTSGYGTGELFF; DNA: TGTGCCAGCAGTTCCTGGACTAGCGGGTATGGCACCGGGGAGCTGTTTTTT
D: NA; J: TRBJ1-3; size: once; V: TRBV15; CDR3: CATSVGGLGNTIYF; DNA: TGTGCCACCAGCGTTGGAGGCCTTGGAAACACCATATATTTT
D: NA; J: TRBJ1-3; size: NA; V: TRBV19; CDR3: CASSISELSGNTIYF; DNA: TGTGCCAGTAGTATTTCGGAACTATCTGGAAACACCATATATTTT
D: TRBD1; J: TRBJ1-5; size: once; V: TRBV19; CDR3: CASSKGTGGIRNQPQHF; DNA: TGTGCCAGTAGTAAAGGGACAGGGGGCATTAGGAATCAGCCCCAGCATTTT
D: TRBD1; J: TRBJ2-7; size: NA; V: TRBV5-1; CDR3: CASAGTGVPYEQYF; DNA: TGCGCCAGTGCCGGGACAGGGGTGCCCTACGAGCAGTACTTC
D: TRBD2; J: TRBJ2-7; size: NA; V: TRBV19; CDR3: CASSIEEAGAGYEQYF; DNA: TGTGCCAGTAGTATAGAAGAAGCGGGAGCGGGATACGAGCAGTACTTC
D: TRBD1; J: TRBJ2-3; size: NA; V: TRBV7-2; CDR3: CASSLKPTIDRGYTDTQYF; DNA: TGTGCCAGCAGCCTAAAGCCCACGATCGACAGGGGATACACAGATACGCAGTATTTT
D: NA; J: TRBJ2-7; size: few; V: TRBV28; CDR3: CASTTRRARSSYEQYF; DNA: TGTGCCAGCACCACCCGGAGGGCCAGAAGCTCCTACGAGCAGTACTTC
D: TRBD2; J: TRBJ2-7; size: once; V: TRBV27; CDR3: CASSFSGRAFEQYF; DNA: TGTGCCAGCAGTTTTAGCGGGAGGGCCTTCGAGCAGTACTTC
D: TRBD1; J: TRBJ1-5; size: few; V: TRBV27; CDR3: CASSSDRGKQPQHF; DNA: TGTGCCAGCAGTTCCGACAGGGGAAAGCAGCCCCAGCATTTT
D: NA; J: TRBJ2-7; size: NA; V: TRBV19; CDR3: CASSIAGIHEQYF; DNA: TGTGCCAGTAGTATAGCGGGTATCCACGAGCAGTACTTC
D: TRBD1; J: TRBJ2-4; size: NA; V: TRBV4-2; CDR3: CATKQGGIQYF; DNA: TGTGCCACTAAACAGGGGGGCATTCAGTACTTC
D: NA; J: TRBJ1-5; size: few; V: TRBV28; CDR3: CASSPWTASNQPQHF; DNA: TGTGCCAGCAGTCCTTGGACAGCCAGCAATCAGCCCCAGCATTTT